The T cell receptor (beta chain) described here comes from a study of PD-1 blockade in classical Hodgkin lymphoma. The time point was: newly diagnosed, previously untreated cHL patient sample. PBMCs from untreated, newly diagnosed classical Hodgkin lymphoma were comparison samples. The data were produced by immunoSEQ multiplex PCR, yet TCRdb's version contains in-frame clones alone and is incomplete. Of about 25,000 clones listed, nearly 95% were seen once; the top ten hold 3.5% to 5%. Broader study findings: Reasons behind the repertoire differences stay unclear, perhaps disease activity or earlier therapy. Newly diagnosed patients reportedly had lower baseline TCR diversity than healthy donors.

V lost 7 bases to trimming and J lost 3 bases, with 15 bases between them. Germline values: CDR1 SGHAT, CDR2 FQNNGV. CDR3 length: 14 residues. Notes on this clone: The antigen is undetermined.

The chain employs TRBV11-2 and TRBJ2-5; tentatively, D is TRBD2 (6 bases). Source material: peripheral blood mononuclear cells (PBMCs). The origin of this receptor is a human donor with classical Hodgkin lymphoma. The CDR3 bases are TGTGCCAGCACCCCGCGGGGTGGAAAAGAGACCCAGTACTTC. As protein: CASTPRGGKETQYF.